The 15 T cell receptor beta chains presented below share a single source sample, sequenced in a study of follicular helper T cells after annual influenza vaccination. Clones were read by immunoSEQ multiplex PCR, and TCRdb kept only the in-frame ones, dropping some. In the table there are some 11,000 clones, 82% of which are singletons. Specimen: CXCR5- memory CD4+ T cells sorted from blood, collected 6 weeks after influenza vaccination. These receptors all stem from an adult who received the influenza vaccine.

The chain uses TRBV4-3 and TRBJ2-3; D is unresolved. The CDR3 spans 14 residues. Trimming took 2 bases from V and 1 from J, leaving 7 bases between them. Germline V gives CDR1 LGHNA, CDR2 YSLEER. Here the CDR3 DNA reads TGCGCCAGCAGCCAAAATAGGGGCACAGATACGCAGTATTTT. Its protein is CASSQNRGTDTQYF.

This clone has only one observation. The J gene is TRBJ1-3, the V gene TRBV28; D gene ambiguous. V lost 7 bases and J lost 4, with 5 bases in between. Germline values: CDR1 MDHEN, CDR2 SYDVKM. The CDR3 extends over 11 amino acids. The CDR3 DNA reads TGTGCCAGCAATCAGGGAAACACCATATATTTT. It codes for CASNQGNTIYF.

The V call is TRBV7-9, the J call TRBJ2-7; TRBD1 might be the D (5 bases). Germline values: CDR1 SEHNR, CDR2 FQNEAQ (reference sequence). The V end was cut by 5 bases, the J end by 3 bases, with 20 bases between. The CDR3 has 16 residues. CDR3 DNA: TGTGCCAGCAGCCCACTTGTCGGACAAGGGGACTACGAGCAGTACTTC. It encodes CASSPLVGQGDYEQYF.

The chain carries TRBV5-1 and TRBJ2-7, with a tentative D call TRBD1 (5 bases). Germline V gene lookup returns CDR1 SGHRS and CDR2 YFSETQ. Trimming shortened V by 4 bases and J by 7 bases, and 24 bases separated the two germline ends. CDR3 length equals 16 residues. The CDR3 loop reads CASSSRPGAAMGEQYF. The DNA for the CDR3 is TGCGCCAGCAGCAGCCGCCCTGGGGCCGCGATGGGTGAGCAGTACTTC.

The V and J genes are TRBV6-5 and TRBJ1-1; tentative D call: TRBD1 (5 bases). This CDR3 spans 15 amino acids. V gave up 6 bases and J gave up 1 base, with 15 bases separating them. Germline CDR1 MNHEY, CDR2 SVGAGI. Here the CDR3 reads CASRPFGTPNTEAFF. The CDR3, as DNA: TGTGCCAGCAGGCCTTTCGGGACGCCGAACACTGAAGCTTTCTTT.

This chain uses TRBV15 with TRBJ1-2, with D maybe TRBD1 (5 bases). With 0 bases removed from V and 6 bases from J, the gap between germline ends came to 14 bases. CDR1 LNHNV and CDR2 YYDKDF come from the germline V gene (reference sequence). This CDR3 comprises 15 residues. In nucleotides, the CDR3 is TGTGCCACCAGCAGAGACGTCGGGGGACGGGATGGCTACACCTTC. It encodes CATSRDVGGRDGYTF.

CDR3 in amino acids: CATREGRGYGYTF. In DNA form, the CDR3 reads TGTGCCACCCGTGAGGGCCGCGGCTATGGCTACACCTTC. The chain uses TRBV6-6 and TRBJ1-2; D uncertain. The germline CDR1 and CDR2 sequences are MNHNY and SVGAGI (reference sequence). The V gene lost 10 bases and the J gene lost 4 bases, with 16 bases spanning the gap. CDR3 length: 13 amino acids.

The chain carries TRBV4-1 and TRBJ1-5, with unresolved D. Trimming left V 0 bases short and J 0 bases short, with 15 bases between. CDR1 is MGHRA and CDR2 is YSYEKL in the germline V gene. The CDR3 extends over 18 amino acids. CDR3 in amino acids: CASSQDVPTGYSNQPQHF. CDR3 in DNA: TGCGCCAGCAGCCAAGATGTCCCCACGGGGTATAGCAATCAGCCCCAGCATTTT.

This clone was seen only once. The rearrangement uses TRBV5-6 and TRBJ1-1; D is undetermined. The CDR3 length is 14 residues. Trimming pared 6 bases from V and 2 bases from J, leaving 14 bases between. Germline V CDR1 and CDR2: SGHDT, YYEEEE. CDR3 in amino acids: CASMNPNRNTEAFF. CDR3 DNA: TGTGCCAGCATGAATCCTAACAGAAACACTGAAGCTTTCTTT.

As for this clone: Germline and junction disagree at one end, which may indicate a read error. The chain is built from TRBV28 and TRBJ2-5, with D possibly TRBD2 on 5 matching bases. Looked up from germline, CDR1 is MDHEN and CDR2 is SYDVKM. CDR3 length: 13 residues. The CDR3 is CASLLAGQGTQYF. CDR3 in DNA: TGTGCCAGCCTCCTGGCGGGCCAAGGGACCCAGTACTTC.

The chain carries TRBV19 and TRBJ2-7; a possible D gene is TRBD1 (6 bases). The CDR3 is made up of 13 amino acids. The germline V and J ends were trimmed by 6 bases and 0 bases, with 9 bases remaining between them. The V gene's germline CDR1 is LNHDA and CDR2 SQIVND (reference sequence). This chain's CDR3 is CASRQGGSYEQYF. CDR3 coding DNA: TGTGCCAGTAGGCAAGGGGGCTCCTACGAGCAGTACTTC.

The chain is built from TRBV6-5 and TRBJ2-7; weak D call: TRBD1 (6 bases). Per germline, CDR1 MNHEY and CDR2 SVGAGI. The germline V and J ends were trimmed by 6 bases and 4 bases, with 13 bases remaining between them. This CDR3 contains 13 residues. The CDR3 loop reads CASSRDIKYEQYF. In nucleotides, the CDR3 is TGTGCCAGCAGCCGGGACATAAAATACGAGCAGTACTTC.

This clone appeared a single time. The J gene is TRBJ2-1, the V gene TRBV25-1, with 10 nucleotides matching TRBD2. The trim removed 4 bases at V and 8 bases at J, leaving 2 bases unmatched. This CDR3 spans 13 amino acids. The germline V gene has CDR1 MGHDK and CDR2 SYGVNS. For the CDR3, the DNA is TGTGCCAGCAGTGTAGCGGGGGGACATGAGCAGTTCTTC. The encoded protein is CASSVAGGHEQFF.

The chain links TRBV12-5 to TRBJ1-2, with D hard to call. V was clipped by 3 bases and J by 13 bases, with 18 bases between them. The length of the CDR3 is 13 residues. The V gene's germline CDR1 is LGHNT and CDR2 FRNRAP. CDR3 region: CASGFDDGGHVTF. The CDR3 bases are TGTGCTAGTGGTTTTGATGACGGAGGCCATGTCACCTTC.

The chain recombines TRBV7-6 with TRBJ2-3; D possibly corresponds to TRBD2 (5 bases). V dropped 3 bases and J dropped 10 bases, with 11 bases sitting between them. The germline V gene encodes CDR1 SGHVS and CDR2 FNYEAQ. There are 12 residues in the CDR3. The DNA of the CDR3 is TGTGCCAGCAGCTTGAGCGGTCGAGCGCAGTATTTT. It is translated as CASSLSGRAQYF.